This entry is about one T cell receptor beta chain. Its antigen is currently unknown. Donors had nominal health at sampling but likely had unrecorded immune exposures. This sample is drawn from a study of cytomegalovirus exposure and HLA in healthy donors. CDR3 length equals 13 residues. CDR1 is MNHEY, CDR2 SVGAGI, per germline. V lost 6 bases and J lost 3, with 11 bases in between. Study-wide findings and caveats: Many donors carried some public TCRs, although rarity characterized most TCR sequences. Segments of the TCR beta V type were, in most cases, productive about 87% or about 30% of the time in an earlier analysis. The authors judged a highly shared variant cluster likely a sequencing artifact.

The PCR was carried out with 60 Vbeta primers and 13 Jbeta primers. Method: immunoSEQ multiplex PCR; TCRdb's copy keeps in-frame clones and lacks some. The profile shows about 200,000 clones, about three quarters of them singletons. This clonotype was obtained from a man younger than 35 in good health and CMV-seronegative. The chain carries TRBV6-5 and TRBJ1-2; D gene uncertain. The sample comprised PBMCs. CDR3 sequence: CASREGQDYGYTF. CDR3 coding DNA: TGTGCCAGCAGGGAGGGTCAGGACTATGGCTACACCTTC.